The rows below give T cell receptor beta chains drawn from one sample of a study of blood T cells in healthy people across ages. TCRdb re-analysed the 5' RACE reads in MiXCR, keeping a single row per CDR3 protein. The sample contains 980,000 or so distinct CDR3 sequences, roughly 50% of which appear only once. Sequencing was carried out using blood. The receptors derive from a man aged 25 to 45 in good health. Each CDR3 is given with its conserved first and last residue. Fields, in order: clone size, V gene, J gene, D gene, CDR3 protein, CDR3 DNA. The D gene is left open where the match is weak. Part of the rows lack a size; the others show once, few, many or a class for expanded clones.

few,TRBV5-1,TRBJ2-7,NA,CASSWDGLYEQYF,TGCGCCAGCAGCTGGGACGGACTATACGAGCAGTACTTC
NA,TRBV5-1,TRBJ2-1,TRBD2,CASSFVGTSGGVSYNEQFF,TGCGCCAGCAGCTTTGTAGGGACTAGCGGGGGAGTCTCCTACAATGAGCAGTTCTTC
NA,TRBV3-1,TRBJ2-1,NA,CASSYPPHNEQFF,TGTGCCAGCAGCTACCCCCCGCACAATGAGCAGTTCTTC
NA,TRBV2,TRBJ1-1,NA,CASTGREMNTEAFF,TGTGCCAGCACCGGCCGCGAAATGAACACTGAAGCTTTCTTT
few,TRBV14,TRBJ1-1,NA,CASSRGRTNTEAFF,TGTGCCAGCAGTCGAGGACGGACGAACACTGAAGCTTTCTTT
NA,TRBV5-1,TRBJ2-2,NA,CASSPLGMDTGELFF,TGCGCCAGCAGCCCCCTCGGGATGGACACCGGGGAGCTGTTTTTT
many,TRBV6-5,TRBJ2-7,NA,CASSYSSGGEQYF,TGTGCCAGCAGTTACTCGAGTGGGGGAGAGCAGTACTTC
NA,TRBV20-1,TRBJ2-1,TRBD2,CSVKGLADNEQFF,TGCAGTGTCAAGGGACTAGCGGACAATGAGCAGTTCTTC
NA,TRBV15,TRBJ2-3,NA,CATSRGQAPDTQYF,TGTGCCACCAGCAGAGGACAGGCCCCAGATACGCAGTATTTT
NA,TRBV20-1,TRBJ2-7,TRBD2,CSAPVPGRVYEQYF,TGCAGTGCTCCCGTCCCCGGGAGGGTGTACGAGCAGTACTTC
once,TRBV5-6,TRBJ1-2,NA,CASRPTGKEGYGYTF,TGTGCCAGCAGGCCTACAGGGAAGGAGGGCTATGGCTACACCTTC
NA,TRBV2,TRBJ2-3,NA,CASRRDPTDTQYF,TGTGCCAGCAGGCGGGATCCTACAGATACGCAGTATTTT
NA,TRBV7-8,TRBJ2-5,NA,CASSLNARGEQYF,TGTGCCAGCAGCTTAAACGCCCGAGGGGAGCAGTACTTC
NA,TRBV6-4,TRBJ2-1,NA,CASSDSFYNEQFF,TGTGCCAGCAGTGACTCCTTCTACAATGAGCAGTTCTTC
NA,TRBV3-1,TRBJ2-1,TRBD2,CASSQLAGGPLNEQFF,TGTGCCAGCAGCCAGCTAGCGGGAGGGCCCTTGAATGAGCAGTTCTTC
NA,TRBV29-1,TRBJ1-5,NA,CSALDRFVRQPQHF,TGCAGCGCCTTAGACAGGTTTGTTCGTCAGCCCCAGCATTTT
NA,TRBV15,TRBJ2-1,TRBD2,CATSRVTSGYNEQFF,TGTGCCACCAGCAGAGTTACTAGCGGCTACAATGAGCAGTTCTTC
NA,TRBV3-1,TRBJ1-6,NA,CASSQDPGRSLYNSPLHF,TGTGCCAGCAGCCAAGATCCCGGACGGAGTCTCTATAATTCACCCCTCCACTTT
NA,TRBV7-9,TRBJ1-2,TRBD1,CASSFTGTGADGYTF,TGTGCCAGCAGCTTTACTGGGACAGGGGCGGATGGCTACACCTTC
NA,TRBV20-1,TRBJ1-2,NA,CSAKLGVWGYTF,TGCAGTGCTAAGCTGGGGGTATGGGGCTACACCTTC
few,TRBV5-1,TRBJ2-6,TRBD1,CASSSTGRSGANVLTF,TGCGCCAGCAGCTCGACAGGGCGATCTGGGGCCAACGTCCTGACTTTC
NA,TRBV12-3/TRBV12-4,TRBJ2-7,NA,CASPHEQYF,TGTGCCAGTCCGCACGAGCAGTACTTC
few,TRBV6-2/TRBV6-3,TRBJ2-1,NA,CASSYPSLSYNEQFF,TGTGCCAGCAGTTACCCTAGTCTCTCCTACAATGAGCAGTTCTTC
NA,TRBV3-1,TRBJ2-4,NA,CASSRSQGDIQYF,TGTGCCAGCAGCCGATCTCAGGGTGACATTCAGTACTTC
few,TRBV20-1,TRBJ2-7,NA,CSARDPLRGEQYF,TGCAGTGCTAGGGATCCCCTGAGAGGCGAGCAGTACTTC
NA,TRBV27,TRBJ2-7,NA,CASSFKSGQTYEQYF,TGTGCCAGCAGTTTTAAATCTGGGCAGACCTACGAGCAGTACTTC
NA,TRBV25-1,TRBJ1-2,NA,CASAIGQGATYTF,TGTGCCAGCGCTATAGGCCAGGGTGCAACCTACACCTTC
NA,TRBV10-2,TRBJ2-4,NA,CASSLGLDKNIQYF,TGCGCCAGCAGTCTGGGACTGGACAAAAACATTCAGTACTTC
few,TRBV6-5,TRBJ2-1,NA,CASGSDEQFF,TGTGCCAGCGGTTCCGATGAGCAGTTCTTC
NA,TRBV5-1,TRBJ2-5,NA,CASSLVGPETQYF,TGCGCCAGCAGCTTGGTGGGTCCGGAGACCCAGTACTTC
NA,TRBV7-2,TRBJ1-5,TRBD1,CASSLEDRSNQPQHF,TGTGCCAGCAGCCTAGAGGACAGGAGCAATCAGCCCCAGCATTTT
NA,TRBV5-1,TRBJ2-7,NA,CASSLEVGDSYEQYF,TGCGCCAGCAGCTTGGAGGTCGGGGACTCCTACGAGCAGTACTTC
NA,TRBV15,TRBJ2-4,NA,CATSRPDRPLAKNIQYF,TGTGCCACCAGCAGGCCCGACAGGCCTCTAGCCAAAAACATTCAGTACTTC
many,TRBV7-9,TRBJ2-7,NA,CASSPRTAYEQYF,TGTGCCAGCAGCCCCCGGACAGCCTACGAGCAGTACTTC
NA,TRBV5-1,TRBJ2-3,NA,CASSLGTSSSTDTQYF,TGCGCCAGCAGCCTGGGGACATCATCTAGCACAGATACGCAGTATTTT
NA,TRBV6-2/TRBV6-3,TRBJ2-1,NA,CATTGSSSYNEQFF,TGTGCCACGACGGGGTCCAGCTCCTACAATGAGCAGTTCTTC
NA,TRBV5-1,TRBJ2-3,NA,CASSSKDSRQYF,TGCGCCAGCAGCTCGAAGGACAGCAGGCAGTATTTT
medium-sized,TRBV20-1,TRBJ1-2,NA,CSAPHRDFLHTF,TGCAGTGCTCCCCATCGGGATTTTCTACACACCTTC
few,TRBV6-5,TRBJ1-2,NA,CASRPGGENYGYTF,TGTGCCAGCAGGCCGGGTGGGGAGAACTATGGCTACACCTTC
NA,TRBV2,TRBJ2-2,NA,CASKAESNTGELFF,TGTGCCTCCAAGGCGGAATCGAACACCGGGGAGCTGTTTTTT
few,TRBV7-6,TRBJ2-5,NA,CASSKLQGPETQYF,TGTGCCAGCAGCAAACTACAGGGTCCGGAGACCCAGTACTTC
NA,TRBV6-2/TRBV6-3,TRBJ2-3,TRBD1,CASSYSSEQGIDTQYF,TGTGCCAGCAGTTACTCTTCGGAACAGGGGATAGATACGCAGTATTTT
NA,TRBV7-2,TRBJ2-3,TRBD2,CASSSGLAGFSDTQYF,TGTGCCAGCAGCTCGGGACTAGCGGGTTTCTCAGATACGCAGTATTTT
many,TRBV4-1,TRBJ1-5,NA,CASSQDWVSNQPQHF,TGCGCCAGCAGCCAAGATTGGGTGAGCAATCAGCCCCAGCATTTT
NA,TRBV3-1,TRBJ1-6,TRBD1,CASSRGRGTGGSPLHF,TGTGCCAGCAGCCGAGGAAGAGGGACAGGGGGTTCACCCCTCCACTTT
NA,TRBV4-1,TRBJ1-2,NA,CASSQVRGNYGYTF,TGCGCCAGCAGCCAAGTTAGGGGTAACTATGGCTACACCTTC
NA,TRBV24-1,TRBJ2-1,NA,CATSDQFEQFF,TGTGCCACCAGTGATCAGTTTGAGCAGTTCTTC
NA,TRBV25-1,TRBJ1-1,TRBD1,CASKQGPEDTEAFF,TGTGCCAGCAAACAGGGGCCCGAGGACACTGAAGCTTTCTTT
NA,TRBV25-1,TRBJ2-1,NA,CASSEYEAGYEQFF,TGTGCCAGCAGTGAATATGAGGCAGGGTATGAGCAGTTCTTC
once,TRBV12-3/TRBV12-4,TRBJ2-7,NA,CASSFGAGLSSYEQYF,TGTGCCAGCAGTTTCGGGGCAGGCTTGAGCTCCTACGAGCAGTACTTC
NA,TRBV20-1,TRBJ2-3,TRBD2,CSARVPSGGRTDTQYF,TGCAGTGCTAGGGTCCCTAGCGGGGGGCGCACAGATACGCAGTATTTT
NA,TRBV2,TRBJ2-5,NA,CVSSGGTQETQYF,TGTGTCAGCAGTGGAGGTACCCAAGAGACCCAGTACTTC
NA,TRBV15,TRBJ2-7,NA,CATSTRTAYEQYF,TGTGCCACCAGCACAAGGACTGCCTACGAGCAGTACTTC
NA,TRBV9,TRBJ2-1,NA,CASSPRGGGQRYNEQFF,TGTGCCAGCAGCCCGAGAGGGGGAGGACAGCGATACAATGAGCAGTTCTTC
NA,TRBV6-5,TRBJ1-2,TRBD1,CASSLAGDRSYGYTF,TGTGCCAGCAGTTTAGCCGGGGACAGGTCTTATGGCTACACCTTC
once,TRBV7-2,TRBJ2-7,NA,CASSGRGTQKRHEQYF,TGTGCCAGCAGCGGGAGGGGGACTCAGAAACGCCACGAGCAGTACTTC
NA,TRBV5-1,TRBJ2-7,NA,CASSLEVTGAYEQYF,TGCGCCAGCAGCCTGGAAGTGACGGGGGCCTACGAGCAGTACTTC
NA,TRBV7-9,TRBJ2-1,TRBD1,CASSPEGQGGFNEQFF,TGTGCCAGCAGCCCGGAGGGACAGGGAGGGTTCAATGAGCAGTTCTTC